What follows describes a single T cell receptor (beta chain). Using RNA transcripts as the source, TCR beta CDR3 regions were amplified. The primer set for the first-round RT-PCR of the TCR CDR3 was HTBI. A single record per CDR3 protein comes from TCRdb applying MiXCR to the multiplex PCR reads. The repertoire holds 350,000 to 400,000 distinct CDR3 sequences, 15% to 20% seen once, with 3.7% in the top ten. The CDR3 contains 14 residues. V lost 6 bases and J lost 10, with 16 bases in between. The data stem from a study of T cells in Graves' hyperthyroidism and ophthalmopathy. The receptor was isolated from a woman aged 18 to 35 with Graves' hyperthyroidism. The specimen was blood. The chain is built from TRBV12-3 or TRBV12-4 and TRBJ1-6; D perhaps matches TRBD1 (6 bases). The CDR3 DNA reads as TGTGCCAGCAGGAGGGGGGATGATCGCTCACCCCTCCACTTT. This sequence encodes CASRRGDDRSPLHF.